The 23 T cell receptor beta chains in this list originate from one sample, sequenced in a study of metastatic and nonmetastatic thyroid tumors. TCRdb reassembled clones from the PCR reads with MiXCR. The repertoire holds approximately 15,000 clones, with approximately 23% as singletons. Treatment of any kind had been given to no patient before thyroid surgery. Sequences were obtained from tumor tissue. The receptors originated from a female donor with papillary thyroid cancer or a benign thyroid nodule (not recorded which). Some clones in this sample may be carry-over from other donors' samples.

There are a few counts of this clone. The gene calls are TRBV6-1 and TRBJ1-2, with D unresolved. Trimming took off 7 bases at V and 8 bases at J, with 14 bases between the two ends. Germline CDR1 MNHNS, CDR2 SASEGT. This CDR3 is built from 12 residues. CDR3 nucleotide sequence: TGTGCCAGCATCGGTCGGGAAGGCGGCTACACCTTC. It translates to CASIGREGGYTF.

This clone was recorded a few times. The chain uses TRBV28 and TRBJ2-7; weak D call: TRBD2 (5 bases). V shed 3 bases and J shed 2 bases, with 8 bases lying between them. The germline V gene encodes CDR1 MDHEN and CDR2 SYDVKM. This CDR3 region has 13 residues. CDR3 in amino acids: CASSLDSTYEQYF. The CDR3 bases are TGTGCCAGCAGTTTGGACTCAACCTACGAGCAGTACTTC.

This clone has more than one count but fewer than ten. The genes are TRBV6-6 and TRBJ1-2; weak D call: TRBD1 (6 bases). Germline CDR1 reads MNHNY; CDR2 reads SVGAGI (reference sequence). CDR3 length: 14 amino acids. V was pared by 0 bases and J by 4 bases, with 9 bases between. CDR3 sequence (DNA): TGTGCCAGCAGTTACTCGGGAGGGGGCTATGGCTACACCTTC. Translated, it gives CASSYSGGGYGYTF.

The rearrangement links TRBV5-1 to TRBJ1-1; perhaps TRBD1 as D (6 bases). Looked up from germline, CDR1 is SGHRS and CDR2 is YFSETQ. V was pared by 2 bases and J by 0 bases, with 11 bases between. The CDR3 is 15 amino acids. The CDR3 spells CASSLGGTMNTEAFF. In nucleotides, the CDR3 is TGCGCCAGCAGCTTAGGGGGGACGATGAACACTGAAGCTTTCTTT.

This clone has a count of ten or more. This chain links TRBV12-3 or TRBV12-4 with TRBJ2-1; 16 bases are a match to TRBD2. This CDR3 contains 15 residues. Trimming took 5 bases from V and 8 from J; bases not matched to a gene: 3. The CDR3 nucleotides are TGTGCCAGCAGTGGGACTAGCGGGAGGGTCTATGAGCAGTTCTTC. Its protein product is CASSGTSGRVYEQFF.

This chain uses TRBV11-1 with TRBJ1-2; 10 nucleotides align to TRBD1. J was trimmed by 8 bases and V by 5 bases; bases with no gene match: 17. CDR1 is SGHAT, CDR2 FQDESV, per germline (reference sequence). CDR3 length: 17 amino acids. CDR3 sequence: CASSPTGQGSRSGGYTF. In nucleotides, the CDR3 is TGTGCCAGCAGCCCTACGGGACAGGGGTCCCGAAGTGGGGGCTACACCTTC.

The chain carries TRBV5-1 and TRBJ1-1, with a weak D call TRBD1 (5 bases). Germline V gene sequence: CDR1 SGHRS, CDR2 YFSETQ. Trimming stripped 4 bases from V and 7 bases from J, with 17 bases between. CDR3 size: 14 residues. CDR3 protein: CASSPGGGEDEAFF. The DNA for the CDR3 is TGCGCCAGCAGCCCCGGCGGAGGGGAGGATGAAGCTTTCTTT.

Judged by abundance, this clone is medium-sized. The chain joins TRBV2 to TRBJ1-3, with D unclear. CDR1 SNHLY and CDR2 FYNNEI come from the germline V gene. V lost 6 bases, J lost 0 bases, and 12 bases lay in between. The CDR3 is made up of 15 amino acids. For the CDR3, the DNA is TGTGCCAGCAGCGGTGGGCAAGGCTCTGGAAACACCATATATTTT. Residues: CASSGGQGSGNTIYF.

V gene TRBV7-2 combines with J gene TRBJ2-7; D is perhaps TRBD2 (6 bases). Germline V CDR1 and CDR2: SGHTA, FQGNSA. CDR3 length equals 16 residues. The ends were cut back, 1 base at V and 0 bases at J, with 13 bases in the middle. CDR3 in DNA: TGTGCCAGCAGCTTAGGCTCTCGCGGGGCCTCCTACGAGCAGTACTTC. Translated: CASSLGSRGASYEQYF.

This clone was detected only a few times. The chain combines TRBV7-2 with TRBJ1-1; D not resolved. Between the trimmed V and J ends, which lost 2 bases and 3 bases, there was a span of 4 bases. This CDR3 has 12 residues. Germline V lookup: CDR1 SGHTA, CDR2 FQGNSA. CDR3 loop: CASSLRHTEAFF. The DNA for the CDR3 is TGTGCCAGCAGCTTACGACACACTGAAGCTTTCTTT.

This clone is labeled medium-sized. The chain couples TRBV12-3 or TRBV12-4 to TRBJ2-2; 15 bases map to TRBD2. This CDR3 is 16 amino acids long. V dropped 6 bases and J dropped 6; count of bases not matched to a gene: 5. DNA for the CDR3: TGTGCCAGCAGCCTCGGACTAGCGGGAGGGGCCGGGGAGCTGTTTTTT. The encoded protein is CASSLGLAGGAGELFF.

This rearrangement joins TRBV20-1 to TRBJ2-7; 11 bases are a match to TRBD2. The CDR3 runs to 12 residues. Trimming at V came to 3 bases and at J to 6 bases, leaving 1 base not matched to a gene. Looked up from germline, CDR1 is DFQATT and CDR2 is SNEGSKA (reference sequence). In DNA form, the CDR3 reads TGCAGTGCTAGCACTAGCGGGAGCGAGCAGTACTTC. This gives the protein CSASTSGSEQYF.

The table lists this clone with a few counts. This sequence joins TRBV28 and TRBJ2-7, with 11 bases matching TRBD2. Germline CDR1 MDHEN, CDR2 SYDVKM. V shed 8 bases and J 3 bases; nucleotides not matched to a gene: 9. The CDR3 sequence is 15 residues long. The CDR3 sequence is CASASRLAGGYEQYF. The CDR3 coding sequence is TGTGCCAGCGCTTCCCGGCTAGCGGGAGGCTACGAGCAGTACTTC.

As concerns this clone: The junction and the germline gene differ at one end; a read error may be behind it. V is TRBV7-8 and J is TRBJ2-6; 7 nucleotides align to TRBD1. Per the germline V gene, CDR1 is SGHVS and CDR2 is FQNEAQ. The CDR3 spans 16 residues. CDR3 nucleotide sequence: TGTGCCAGTACCCGGGACAGTGGCTCTGGTGCCAACGTCCTGACTTTC. This gives the protein CASTRDSGSGANVLTF.

The chain has TRBV28 and TRBJ2-7, with unresolved D. Germline CDR1 reads MDHEN; CDR2 reads SYDVKM. The V gene lost 4 bases and the J gene lost 4 bases, with 8 bases spanning the gap. This CDR3 has 12 amino acids. CDR3 DNA sequence: TGTGCCAGCAGTTACCAAACTTACGAGCAGTACTTC. As protein: CASSYQTYEQYF.

Worth noting for this clone: One end of the junction fails to match germline, which may point to a read error. The chain uses TRBV11-1 and TRBJ1-6; 11 bases are a match to TRBD1. Germline CDR1 SGHAT, CDR2 FQDESV (reference sequence). The length of the CDR3 is 18 residues. The CDR3 reads CASSLASRTGGGYSPLHF. The CDR3 DNA reads TGTGCCAGCAGCTTGGCATCCCGGACAGGGGGCGGGTATTCACCGCTCCACTTT. The variable domain in full, with the rest retrieved from reference TRBV11-1 and TRBJ1-6, is EAEVAQSPRYKITEKSQAVAFWCDPISGHATLYWYRQILGQGPELLVQFQDESVVDDSQLPKDRFSAERLKGVDSTLKIQPAELGDSAMYLCASSLASRTGGGYSPLHFGNGTRLTVT.

This clone was counted many times. This sequence joins TRBV14 and TRBJ2-7; TRBD2 might be the D (7 bases). Trimming cost V 0 bases and J 2 bases, with 11 bases left between them. This CDR3 is 15 amino acids long. CDR1 and CDR2 (germline): SGHDN, FVKESK. The DNA of the CDR3 is TGTGCCAGCAGCCAAGAATCGGGGGGCGCCTACGAGCAGTACTTC. Amino acids: CASSQESGGAYEQYF.

A few counts support this clone. This rearrangement joins TRBV25-1 to TRBJ1-2, with 8 bases fitting TRBD1. J gave up 4 bases and V 6 bases, and 16 bases lay outside the gene matches. The CDR3 extends over 17 amino acids. Germline V CDR1 and CDR2: MGHDK, SYGVNS. The CDR3 loop reads CASREEIGQGMFYGYTF. The CDR3 DNA reads as TGTGCCAGCAGGGAAGAAATCGGACAGGGAATGTTCTATGGCTACACCTTC.

The rearrangement links TRBV11-2 to TRBJ1-1; D unresolved. The CDR3 totals 11 residues. V lost 2 bases to trimming and J lost 10 bases, with 8 bases between them. The germline V gene has CDR1 SGHAT and CDR2 FQNNGV. The CDR3 loop reads CASSLQTRAFF. In DNA, the CDR3 is TGTGCCAGCAGCTTACAGACAAGAGCTTTCTTT.

This clone occurred a few times. V usage is TRBV6-1 and J usage is TRBJ1-1; tentative D call: TRBD1 (6 bases). The V gene lost 7 bases and the J gene lost 5 bases, with 20 bases spanning the gap. This CDR3 is 15 amino acids long. CDR1 is MNHNS, CDR2 SASEGT, per germline. CDR3: CASNPEYRVATEAFF. DNA for the CDR3: TGTGCCAGCAATCCCGAATACAGGGTGGCGACTGAAGCTTTCTTT.

This clone ranks as medium-sized. The V and J genes are TRBV4-2 and TRBJ2-7; the match to TRBD1 covers 7 bases. Germline assignment: CDR1 LGHNA and CDR2 YNFKEQ. The V and J ends lost 4 bases and 2 bases, in that order; junction bases with no gene match: 8. The CDR3 has 15 residues. This CDR3 is CASSPLGDRAYEQYF. The CDR3 nucleotides are TGTGCCAGCAGCCCTCTGGGGGACAGAGCCTACGAGCAGTACTTC.

This clone was observed many times. The chain uses TRBV6-2 or TRBV6-3 and TRBJ2-7, with 8 bases aligning to TRBD2. The J segment lost 5 bases and the V segment lost 0 bases, leaving 9 bases of the junction unmatched. The CDR3 sequence is 16 residues long. From germline, CDR1 is MNHEY and CDR2 SVGEGT. The CDR3 nucleotides read TGTGCCAGCAGTTACTCGATCAGCGGGAGAAAGGACGAGCAGTACTTC. This codes for CASSYSISGRKDEQYF.

In its sample, this clone is medium-sized. Here the CDR3 DNA reads TGTGCCAGCTCACCAGGGGTTAGCTCCTACAATGAGCAGTTCTTC. Translating it yields CASSPGVSSYNEQFF. This rearrangement joins TRBV18 to TRBJ2-1; D unclear. Trimming removed 2 bases at V and 0 bases at J, with 8 bases between. Germline V gene data show CDR1 as KGHSH and CDR2 as LQKENI. The CDR3 length is 15 residues.